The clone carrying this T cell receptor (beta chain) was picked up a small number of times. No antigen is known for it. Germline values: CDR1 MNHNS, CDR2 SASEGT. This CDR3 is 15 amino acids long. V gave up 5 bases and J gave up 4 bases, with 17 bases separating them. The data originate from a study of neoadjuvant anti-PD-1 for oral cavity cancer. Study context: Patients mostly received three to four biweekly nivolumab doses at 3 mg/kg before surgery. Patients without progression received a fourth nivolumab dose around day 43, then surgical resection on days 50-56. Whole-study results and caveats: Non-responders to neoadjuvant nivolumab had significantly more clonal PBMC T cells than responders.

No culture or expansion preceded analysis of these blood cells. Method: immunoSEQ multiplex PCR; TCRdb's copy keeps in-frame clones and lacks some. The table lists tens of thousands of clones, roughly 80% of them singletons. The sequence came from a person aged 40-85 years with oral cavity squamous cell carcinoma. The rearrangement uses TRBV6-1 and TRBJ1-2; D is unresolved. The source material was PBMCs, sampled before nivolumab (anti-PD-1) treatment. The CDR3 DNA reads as TGTGCCAGCAGTTTGCAGGTCATAGGACTCTATGGCTACACCTTC. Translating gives CASSLQVIGLYGYTF.